What follows are 5 T cell receptor beta chains derived from one specimen sequenced in a study of T cells in Graves' hyperthyroidism and ophthalmopathy. RNA transcripts were the template for amplifying TCR beta CDR3 regions. With the HTBI primer set, the TCR CDR3 went through a first round of RT-PCR. Each CDR3 protein is one row after TCRdb ran MiXCR on the multiplex PCR reads. Here the sample spans roughly 500,000 distinct CDR3 sequences, more than 11% being singletons. Sequenced material: blood. The receptor set was obtained from a woman in her thirties with Graves' hyperthyroidism that later progressed to Graves' ophthalmopathy.

This rearrangement joins TRBV9 to TRBJ1-3; the D gene is possibly TRBD1 (6 bases). Trimming pared 4 bases from V and 0 bases from J, leaving 20 bases between. The CDR3 sequence is 18 residues long. In germline, CDR1 is SGDLS, CDR2 YYNGEE. DNA of the CDR3: TGTGCCAGCAGCCCCCATGGGGGGGGACATCACTCTGGAAACACCATATATTTT. The encoded protein is CASSPHGGGHHSGNTIYF.

This clonotype was detected ten times or more. The V and J genes are TRBV7-2 and TRBJ1-2; D unresolved. The germline V and J ends were trimmed by 5 bases and 4 bases, with 14 bases remaining between them. The CDR3 contains 14 residues. Germline V lookup: CDR1 SGHTA, CDR2 FQGNSA. CDR3 in DNA: TGTGCCAGCAGCCGGCGGGTCCTCATCTATGGCTACACCTTC. Amino acid sequence: CASSRRVLIYGYTF. The full variable domain, in which reference TRBV7-2 and TRBJ1-2 provide the parts outside the CDR3, is GAGVSQSPSNKVTEKGKDVELRCDPISGHTALYWYRQSLGQGLEFLIYFQGNSAPDKSGLPSDRFSAERTGGSVSTLTIQRTQQEDSAVYLCASSRRVLIYGYTFGSGTRLTVV.

The table lists this clonotype with many counts. This chain connects TRBV3-1 to TRBJ1-5; D call uncertain. The CDR3 totals 15 residues. Germline V CDR1 and CDR2: LGHDT, YNNKEL (reference sequence). Trimming left V 4 bases short and J 0 bases short, with 10 bases between. In nucleotides, the CDR3 is TGTGCCAGCAGCCCATACAGAGATAGCAATCAGCCCCAGCATTTT. Encoded protein: CASSPYRDSNQPQHF.

As regards this clonotype: A much larger clone lies one base from this, so it may be a read error. J is TRBJ2-5 and V is TRBV6-1, with 10 bases fitting TRBD1. V shed 3 bases, J shed 3 bases, and the junction held 4 bases outside the gene matches. The CDR3 contains 15 residues. Germline V gene lookup returns CDR1 MNHNS and CDR2 SASEGT. The CDR3: CASSDVGTGEETQYF. CDR3 sequence (DNA): TGTGCCAGCAGTGACGTTGGGACAGGGGAAGAGACCCAGTACTTC.

This clonotype was picked up many times. The rearrangement uses TRBV7-3 and TRBJ1-2, with D possibly matching TRBD1 (6 bases). The V and J ends lost 5 bases and 3 bases respectively, with 19 bases between them. The CDR3 totals 16 residues. In germline, CDR1 is SGHTA, CDR2 FQGTGA. The CDR3 bases are TGTGCCAGCAGCCCCTACGGAACAAGGGGGGACTATGGCTACACCTTC. Translating gives CASSPYGTRGDYGYTF.